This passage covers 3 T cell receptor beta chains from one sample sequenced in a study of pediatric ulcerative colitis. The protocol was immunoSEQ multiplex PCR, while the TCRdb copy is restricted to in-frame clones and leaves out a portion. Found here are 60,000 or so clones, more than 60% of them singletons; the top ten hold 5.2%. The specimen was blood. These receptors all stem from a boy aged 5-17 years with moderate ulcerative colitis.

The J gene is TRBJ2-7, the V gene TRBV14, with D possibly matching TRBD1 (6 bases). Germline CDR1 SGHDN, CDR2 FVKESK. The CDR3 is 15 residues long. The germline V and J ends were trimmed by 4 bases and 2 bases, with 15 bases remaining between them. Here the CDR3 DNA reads TGTGCCAGCAGCCGAAAACAGGGTAGGACCTACGAGCAGTACTTC. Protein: CASSRKQGRTYEQYF.

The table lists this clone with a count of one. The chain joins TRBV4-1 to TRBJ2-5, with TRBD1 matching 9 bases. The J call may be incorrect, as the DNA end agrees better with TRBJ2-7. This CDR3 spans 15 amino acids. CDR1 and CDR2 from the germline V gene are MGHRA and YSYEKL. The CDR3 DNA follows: TGCGCCAGCAGCGGATCTTGGACAGGGGTAAACGAGCAGTACTTC. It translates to CASSGSWTGVNEQYF.

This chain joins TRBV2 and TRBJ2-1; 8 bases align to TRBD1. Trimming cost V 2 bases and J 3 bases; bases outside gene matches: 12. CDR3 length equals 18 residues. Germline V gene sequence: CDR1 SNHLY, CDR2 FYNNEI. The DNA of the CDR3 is TGTGCCAGCAGTGAACGTTTTAAGGGACAGGAGGACTACAATGAGCAGTTCTTC. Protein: CASSERFKGQEDYNEQFF.